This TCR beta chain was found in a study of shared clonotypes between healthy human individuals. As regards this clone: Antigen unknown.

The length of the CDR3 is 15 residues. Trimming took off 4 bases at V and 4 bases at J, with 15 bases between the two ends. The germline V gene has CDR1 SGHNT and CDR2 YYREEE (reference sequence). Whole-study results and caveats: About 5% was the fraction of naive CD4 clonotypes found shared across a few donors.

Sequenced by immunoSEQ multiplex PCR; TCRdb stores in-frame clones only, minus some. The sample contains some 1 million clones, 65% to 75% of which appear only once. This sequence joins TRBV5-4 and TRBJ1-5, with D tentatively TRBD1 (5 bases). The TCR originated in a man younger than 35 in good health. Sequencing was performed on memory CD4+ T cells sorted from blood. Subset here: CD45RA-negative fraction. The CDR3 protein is CASSVGGGKNQPQHF. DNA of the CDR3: TGTGCCAGCAGCGTTGGGGGGGGAAAGAATCAGCCCCAGCATTTT.